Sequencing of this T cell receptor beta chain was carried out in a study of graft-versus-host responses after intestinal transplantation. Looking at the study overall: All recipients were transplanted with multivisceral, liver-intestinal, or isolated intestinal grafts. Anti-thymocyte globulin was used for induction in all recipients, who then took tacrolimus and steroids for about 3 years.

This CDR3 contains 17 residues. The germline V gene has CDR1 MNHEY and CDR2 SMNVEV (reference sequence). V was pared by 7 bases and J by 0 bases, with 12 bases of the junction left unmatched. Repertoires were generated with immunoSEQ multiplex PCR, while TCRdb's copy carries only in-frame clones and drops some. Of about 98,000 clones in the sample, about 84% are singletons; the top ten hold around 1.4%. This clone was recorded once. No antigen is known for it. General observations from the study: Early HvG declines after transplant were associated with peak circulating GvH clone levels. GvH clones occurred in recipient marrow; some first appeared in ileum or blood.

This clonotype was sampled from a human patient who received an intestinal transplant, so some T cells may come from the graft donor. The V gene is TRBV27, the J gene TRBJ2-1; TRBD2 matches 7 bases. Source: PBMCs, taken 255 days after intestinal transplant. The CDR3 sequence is CASIGQAGTSSYNEQFF. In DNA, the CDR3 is TGTGCCAGCATCGGGCAAGCGGGGACGAGCTCCTACAATGAGCAGTTCTTC.